This T cell receptor (beta chain) comes out of a study of blood T cell repertoires in COVID-19. TCRdb's copy holds only in-frame clones and misses some; the assay was immunoSEQ multiplex PCR. The table has 300,000 to 350,000 clones, more than 75% seen once. V was trimmed by 5 bases and J by 4 bases, leaving 11 bases between them. This CDR3 is 13 amino acids long. Germline CDR1 SGHTA, CDR2 FQGNSA. The source of this sequence is a woman in her thirties who had recovered from COVID-19. This chain joins TRBV7-2 and TRBJ1-1; D is unresolved. Sequenced material: PBMCs or T cells enriched from blood (not recorded which). The CDR3 DNA follows: TGTGCCAGCAGCACAACAAGGAGCACTGAAGCTTTCTTT. Amino acid sequence: CASSTTRSTEAFF.